This T cell receptor (beta chain) was retrieved from a study of cytomegalovirus exposure and HLA in healthy donors (dated by TCRdb to between 2016 and 2019). Looking at the study overall: A later analysis indicated that the 130 or so validation repertoires were generated on the platform also employed for the 650 to 850 repertoires of the first cohort. The study aimed to test whether cataloging public T cell receptors could reveal signatures of past pathogen exposure. In addition to the first cohort of roughly 700 subjects, a separate validation cohort of approximately 110 different subjects was used. The study combined high-throughput TCR immunosequencing, statistical association of individual TCRs with disease status, and machine learning to predict cytomegalovirus infection status.

The table lists this clone with a count of one. The specificity of this receptor is unknown. The input lacks base qualities; no much larger clone sits a single base away. Donors formed part of the validation cohort, which comprised 120 subjects and was distinct from the first cohort of 550 to 850 subjects. The research as a whole found: A few of the identified cytomegalovirus-associated TCR beta chains were confirmed in vitro to be specific for cytomegalovirus antigens. Most TCR sequences were seen in very few donors, while some public TCRs were found in many individuals. Of the cluster scores, about 94% were above 0 in a later analysis, which found that TCRs clustered in the first cohort also tended to co-occur in the 95 to 150 validation repertoires. The classifier was reported to diagnose cytomegalovirus status with high specificity and sensitivity in both the original and validation cohorts. According to the authors, the approach could potentially be generalized to other disease states and immunological phenotypes. A total of 164 TCR beta chains were listed by the study as associated with cytomegalovirus. A later analysis lacked HLA typing for the validation cohort, so it scored co-occurrence in that cohort across all 110 or so repertoires.

The germline V and J ends show losses of 5 bases and 4 bases respectively, and no gene match explains 13 bases of the junction. CDR1 and CDR2, per the germline V gene (reference sequence), are MNHNY and SVGAGI. Counted from cysteine to phenylalanine, this CDR3 has 16 amino acids. Only the CDR3 part of the read is kept: 48 bases, read in frame from the first base. Receptor libraries were prepared by the immunoSEQ multiplex PCR assay. In the source study's methods: A statistical classification framework was built for diagnosing cytomegalovirus status from the catalog of TCR beta chain sequences. TCRdb retrieved this table from immuneACCESS and kept in-frame rearrangements only. Not all clones are present; in checked studies, unresolved V genes account for under half, and no reason is known for the remainder. The DNA gave D and trimming, while V, J and clone size come from that table. This sample is represented by about 330,000 clones; about 90% of them were singletons. Of the sample, roughly 1.2% falls within the top ten clones.

This receptor was identified in a woman in her twenties or thirties in good health and CMV-seropositive. The V and J segments used are TRBV6-6 and TRBJ2-7, with 8 junctional bases fitting TRBD2. Sequences were obtained from PBMCs. Here is the DNA: TGTGCCAGCAGTCGGGGGGGCGGGACAAACCTTTACGAGCAGTACTTC. Translated, this gives CASSRGGGTNLYEQYF.